This TCR beta chain was retrieved from a study of cytomegalovirus exposure and HLA in healthy donors. The PCR had 60 Vbeta and 13 Jbeta primers. Data came from immunoSEQ multiplex PCR; TCRdb stores just in-frame clones and leaves some out. The sample gives about 250,000 clones, around nine tenths of which show up once; 1.5% to 2% is in the top ten. The CDR3 contains 15 residues. The V gene end was trimmed by 6 bases and the J gene end by 8 bases; junction bases not matched to a gene: 6. Germline V CDR1 and CDR2: MNHEY, SVGAGI. The sequenced sample consisted of PBMCs. The receptor comes from a girl aged 2 to 10 in good health and CMV-seronegative. V is TRBV6-5 and J is TRBJ2-1, with 14 nucleotides matching TRBD2. CDR3 residues: CASSPGLAGGHEQFF. The CDR3 region has the DNA TGTGCCAGCAGCCCAGGACTAGCGGGAGGACATGAGCAGTTCTTC.